The 14 T cell receptor beta chains given below trace back to one sample, sequenced in a study of Graves' ophthalmopathy and Graves' hyperthyroidism. RNA transcripts were the source from which TCR beta CDR3 regions were amplified. A first-round RT-PCR used HTBI primers, followed by a second-round multiplex PCR. TCRdb processed the multiplex PCR reads anew with MiXCR; each CDR3 protein has one entry. Of about 410,000 distinct CDR3 sequences detected, 18% appear once; the ten largest clones hold approximately 1.4%. Sequencing input: peripheral blood. The receptor source for this set is a woman between 18 and 29 years old with Graves' ophthalmopathy.

The rearrangement uses TRBV20-1 and TRBJ2-7; TRBD1 matches 8 bases. V lost 6 bases and J lost 6; bases outside the gene matches: 10. This CDR3 region has 13 residues. Germline V gives CDR1 DFQATT, CDR2 SNEGSKA (reference sequence). The CDR3: CSADKDRVREQYF. The CDR3 DNA follows: TGCAGTGCCGATAAGGACAGGGTACGCGAGCAGTACTTC.

This clonotype was recorded at least ten times. V usage is TRBV20-1 and J usage is TRBJ2-7, with TRBD1 matching over 7 bases. Germline CDR1 reads DFQATT; CDR2 reads SNEGSKA (reference sequence). J gave up 7 bases and V 1 base, and 13 bases lay outside the gene matches. This CDR3 spans 15 amino acids. The CDR3 nucleotides are TGCAGTGCTAGAGCTCCCGACAGGGCTCCTACAGAGCAGTACTTC. Its protein product is CSARAPDRAPTEQYF.

Only one count was recorded for this clonotype. The chain uses TRBV6-5 and TRBJ1-6, with D uncertain. Per the germline V gene, CDR1 is MNHEY and CDR2 is SVGAGI. The CDR3 contains 14 residues. Trimming stripped 2 bases from V and 7 bases from J, with 9 bases between. The CDR3 region has the DNA TGTGCCAGCAGTTACAGGATTGGCAATTCACCCCTCCACTTT. It translates to CASSYRIGNSPLHF.

This clonotype was recorded many times. V and J are TRBV29-1 and TRBJ2-2, with D perhaps assigned TRBD1 or TRBD2 (5 bases each). This CDR3 is 14 amino acids long. CDR1 SQVTM and CDR2 ANQGSEA come from the germline V gene. V lost 7 bases and J lost 1, with 13 bases in between. CDR3 protein: CSGMGPENTGELFF. The DNA for the CDR3 is TGCAGCGGGATGGGACCGGAGAACACCGGGGAGCTGTTTTTT.

This clonotype was counted many times. The chain joins TRBV19 to TRBJ2-7, with D tentatively TRBD2 (5 bases). The germline CDR1 and CDR2 sequences are LNHDA and SQIVND (reference sequence). The CDR3 has 15 residues. The germline V and J ends were trimmed by 3 bases and 1 base, with 13 bases remaining between them. DNA of the CDR3: TGTGCCAGTAGTATTAGTGGAGGCGGATCCTACGAGCAGTACTTC. Amino acid sequence: CASSISGGGSYEQYF.

This clonotype was seen ten or more times. The rearrangement links TRBV7-2 to TRBJ2-5; 7 bases match TRBD1. Germline-derived CDR1 and CDR2 are SGHTA and FQGNSA. The CDR3 covers 17 residues. V was pared by 4 bases and J by 5 bases, with 16 bases of the junction left unmatched. This chain's CDR3 is CASSSWDRGHSRETQYF. The CDR3 DNA reads TGTGCCAGCAGCTCGTGGGACAGAGGACATAGTAGGGAGACCCAGTACTTC.

This clonotype was seen at least ten times. V is TRBV20-1 and J is TRBJ1-6; D is ambiguous. Germline V lookup: CDR1 DFQATT, CDR2 SNEGSKA (reference sequence). The V end was cut by 1 base, the J end by 10 bases, with 17 bases between. The CDR3 consists of 15 residues. For the CDR3, the DNA is TGCAGTGCTAGAGGGCGGGCTATCATTACATCACCCCTCCACTTT. It codes for CSARGRAIITSPLHF.

This clonotype was detected ten times or more. The CDR3 sequence: CASSQATTGDNSPLHF. DNA of the CDR3: TGTGCCAGCAGCCAAGCCACCACAGGGGATAATTCACCCCTCCACTTT. V is TRBV3-1 and J is TRBJ1-6, with 7 bases identical to TRBD1. Per germline, CDR1 LGHDT and CDR2 YNNKEL (reference sequence). The length of the CDR3 is 16 residues. Trimming cost V 1 base and J 5 bases; bases outside gene matches: 5.

This clonotype was seen ten or more times. The V and J genes are TRBV7-8 and TRBJ1-5, with 7 bases lining up with TRBD1. This CDR3 comprises 18 residues. Trimming took 0 bases from V and 0 from J; bases not matched to a gene: 8. Germline values: CDR1 SGHVS, CDR2 FQNEAQ. The CDR3 here is CASSLALTGFNSNQPQHF. DNA for the CDR3: TGTGCCAGCAGCTTAGCGTTGACAGGGTTCAATAGCAATCAGCCCCAGCATTTT.

The chain joins TRBV19 to TRBJ2-2; D is possibly TRBD2 (6 bases). In germline, CDR1 is LNHDA, CDR2 SQIVND (reference sequence). V lost 3 bases, J lost 5 bases, and 10 bases lay in between. This CDR3 contains 14 residues. CDR3 nucleotides: TGTGCCAGTAGTATGTCGGGAGTTACCGGGGAGCTGTTTTTT. This codes for CASSMSGVTGELFF.

V is TRBV20-1 and J is TRBJ1-1; the match to TRBD1 covers 11 bases. The CDR3 runs 13 residues. Germline CDR1 reads DFQATT; CDR2 reads SNEGSKA (reference sequence). After removal of 5 bases from V and 5 bases from J, the junction contained 4 bases not matched to a gene. The CDR3, as DNA: TGCAGTGCTGCGGGACAGGGGGGTACTGAAGCTTTCTTT. This translates into CSAAGQGGTEAFF.

Ten or more counts support this clonotype. CDR3 DNA: TGTGCCACCCAAGACAGCGCAATCCCTGAAGCTTTCTTT. As protein: CATQDSAIPEAFF. V usage is TRBV15 and J usage is TRBJ1-1; a weak D match, TRBD1 (5 bases). In germline, CDR1 is LNHNV, CDR2 YYDKDF (reference sequence). The CDR3 is 13 amino acids. Trimming took 8 bases from V and 6 from J, leaving 16 bases between them.

The gene calls are TRBV6-5 and TRBJ2-7; 12 positions match TRBD2. Trimming removed 5 bases from V and 4 bases from J; junction bases left unmatched: 9. This CDR3 is 16 amino acids long. Germline V lookup: CDR1 MNHEY, CDR2 SVGAGI. This CDR3 reads CASSIPGLAGLYEQYF. In DNA, the CDR3 is TGTGCCAGCAGTATACCGGGACTAGCGGGTCTGTACGAGCAGTACTTC.

This clonotype showed up many times. The J gene is TRBJ1-2, the V gene TRBV20-1; 10 positions match TRBD1. CDR3 length: 14 amino acids. Trimming removed 5 bases from V and 7 bases from J; junction bases left unmatched: 10. Germline V gene lookup returns CDR1 DFQATT and CDR2 SNEGSKA (reference sequence). The DNA of the CDR3 is TGCAGTGCTTCAAAGGGACAGGGGATCGGTGGCTACACCTTC. Translated, it gives CSASKGQGIGGYTF.